Included here is one TCR beta chain sequence, with context. Its antigen is currently unknown. Sequencing used immunoSEQ multiplex PCR; TCRdb keeps in-frame clones, though not all of them. The sample holds approximately 82,000 clones, more than 80% seen once. Germline lookup yields CDR1 SGHDT and CDR2 YYEEEE. Losses at the gene ends were 4 bases for V and 3 bases for J; bases not matched to a gene: 3. This CDR3 has 14 amino acids. The data derive from a study of OX40 agonist ivuxolimab in advanced cancers. About the study: Hepatocellular carcinoma, melanoma, renal cell or head and neck cancer affected the dose-escalation patients. Three individuals attained partial responses, comprising one hepatocellular carcinoma case and two cutaneous melanoma cases.

Broader study findings: The expanded peripheral T cells' antigen specificity was not determined.

Autoimmune disease history or systemic immunosuppression was exclusionary. This receptor was obtained from an adult with an advanced solid tumor such as melanoma, head and neck, liver or kidney cancer. The material was CD4+ or CD8+ T cells sorted from blood, obtained in a trial of the OX40 agonist ivuxolimab. The chain combines TRBV5-6 with TRBJ2-7; 11 bases line up with TRBD1. The CDR3 nucleotides are TGTGCCAGCAGCCCGGGACAGGGGGTCTACGAGCAGTACTTC. Translation gives CASSPGQGVYEQYF.